Listed below are T cell receptor beta chains from one sample, sequenced in a study of blood T cell repertoires in COVID-19. Sequenced by immunoSEQ multiplex PCR; TCRdb stores in-frame clones only, minus some. The sample lists roughly 92,000 clones, 90% occurring once. Material: peripheral blood. The receptors derive from a man in his forties or fifties with acute or convalescent COVID-19. The CDR3 runs from the conserved cysteine through the conserved F or W. A D gene is named only where the DNA matches it firmly. Clone size is shown for a subset of rows, as once, few, many or a class of expanded clone.

abundance	j_gene	d_gene	v_gene	CDR3aa	CDR3nt
NA	TRBJ1-5	NA	TRBV6-6	CASRSGRNQPQHF	TGTGCCAGCAGATCCGGGAGAAATCAGCCCCAGCATTTT
few	TRBJ1-2	TRBD1	TRBV6-5	CASSTDRVARGYTF	TGTGCCAGCAGTACGGACAGGGTAGCTCGGGGCTACACCTTC
NA	TRBJ2-5	NA	TRBV5-1	CASSVDGRRETQYF	TGCGCCAGCAGCGTGGACGGGCGGAGGGAGACCCAGTACTTC
NA	TRBJ2-7	NA	TRBV6-6	CASSYYDRHSYEQYF	TGTGCCAGCAGTTACTACGACAGGCACTCCTACGAGCAGTACTTC
NA	TRBJ1-3	TRBD1	TRBV5-5	CASSFDRASGNTIYF	TGTGCCAGCAGCTTTGACAGGGCCTCTGGAAACACCATATATTTT
NA	TRBJ2-1	TRBD2	TRBV11-2	CASSARVAGNEQFF	TGTGCCAGCAGCGCCAGGGTAGCGGGCAATGAGCAGTTCTTC
NA	TRBJ1-6	NA	TRBV6-2/TRBV6-3	CASSYRQGLNSPLHF	TGTGCCAGCAGTTACCGGCAGGGACTTAATTCACCCCTCCACTTT
once	TRBJ2-3	TRBD2	TRBV5-1	CASTHGPLAGADTQYF	TGCGCCAGCACCCATGGCCCGCTAGCGGGAGCTGATACGCAGTATTTT
NA	TRBJ2-3	TRBD2	TRBV24-1	CATSGSTSGRADTQYF	TGTGCCACCAGTGGGTCGACTAGCGGGAGGGCAGATACGCAGTATTTT
NA	TRBJ1-6	NA	TRBV2	CASSLLQYNSPLHF	TGTGCCAGCAGTCTATTACAGTATAATTCACCCCTCCACTTT
NA	TRBJ2-2	NA	TRBV5-6	CASSLDTPEIHTGELFF	TGTGCCAGCAGCTTGGACACCCCGGAGATCCACACCGGGGAGCTGTTTTTT
NA	TRBJ2-7	TRBD2	TRBV6-2/TRBV6-3	CASSSSGGYEQYF	TGTGCCAGCAGTTCCAGCGGGGGATACGAGCAGTACTTC
once	TRBJ2-1	TRBD2	TRBV4-1	CASSPKGDSRRGGRAGNEQFF	TGCGCCAGCAGCCCTAAGGGGGACTCGAGAAGGGGCGGGAGGGCCGGCAATGAGCAGTTCTTC
NA	TRBJ2-2	TRBD2	TRBV7-7	CASSPRVAGVSTGELFF	TGTGCCAGCAGCCCTCGGGTAGCGGGAGTGTCCACCGGGGAGCTGTTTTTT
NA	TRBJ1-2	TRBD1	TRBV6-5	CASSYSTGGGYGYTF	TGTGCCAGCAGTTACTCGACAGGGGGCGGCTATGGCTACACCTTC
NA	TRBJ1-5	TRBD1	TRBV19	CASRDREPQHF	TGTGCCAGTAGGGACAGGGAGCCCCAGCATTTT
once	TRBJ1-3	NA	TRBV3-1/TRBV3-2	CASSHAGAGNTIYF	TGTGCCAGCAGCCATGCCGGTGCTGGAAACACCATATATTTT
NA	TRBJ2-6	NA	TRBV29-1	CSVLTGSYSGANVLTF	TGCAGCGTGCTGACAGGATCTTACTCTGGGGCCAACGTCCTGACTTTC
NA	TRBJ1-2	NA	TRBV7-9	CASSLGGYYGYTF	TGTGCCAGCAGCTTGGGAGGCTACTATGGCTACACCTTC
NA	TRBJ1-1	NA	TRBV29-1	CSVEILVAFF	TGCAGCGTTGAAATTCTCGTAGCTTTCTTT
NA	TRBJ1-2	NA	TRBV5-1	CASSFETRREYGYTF	TGCGCCAGCAGCTTTGAGACGAGGAGGGAATATGGCTACACCTTC
NA	TRBJ2-3	TRBD1	TRBV5-1	CASSSGTGSDTQYF	TGCGCCAGCTCTTCCGGGACAGGGTCAGATACGCAGTATTTT
NA	TRBJ2-1	NA	TRBV4-1	CASSRTANEQFF	TGCGCCAGCAGCCGGACTGCAAATGAGCAGTTCTTC
NA	TRBJ2-7	TRBD2	TRBV4-3	CASSLTSGSLYEQYF	TGCGCCAGCAGCCTTACTAGCGGGAGTCTATACGAGCAGTACTTC
NA	TRBJ2-7	NA	TRBV19	CASTGGGASYEQYF	TGTGCCAGTACCGGCGGCGGGGCCTCCTACGAGCAGTACTTC
NA	TRBJ2-3	NA	TRBV11-1	CASTLSTDTQYF	TGTGCCAGCACCCTTAGCACAGATACGCAGTATTTT
NA	TRBJ2-1	TRBD2	TRBV7-9	CASSLVRPQRELEQFF	TGTGCCAGCAGCTTAGTTCGACCTCAGCGGGAGCTTGAGCAGTTCTTC
NA	TRBJ2-7	TRBD2	TRBV11-2	CASSLREGYEQYF	TGTGCCAGCAGCTTACGGGAGGGTTACGAGCAGTACTTC